This T cell receptor (beta chain) comes out of a study of CD8 T cell repertoires and HIV-1 epitope variants. TCRdb keeps only in-frame clones here, not all; method: immunoSEQ multiplex PCR. Of roughly 4,800 clones listed, roughly 68% are singletons. A note on this clone: The antigen is unknown.

This CDR3 contains 14 residues. Germline V gene sequence: CDR1 MGHRA, CDR2 YSYEKL. Between the trimmed V and J ends, which lost 0 bases and 2 bases, there was a span of 8 bases. The sample comprised cultured CD8+ T cells derived from PBMCs. The J gene is TRBJ2-7, the V gene TRBV4-1; possible D gene TRBD2, 5 bases. This sequence was found in a male donor with HIV. This CDR3 reads CASSQELVAYEQYF. The CDR3 DNA follows: TGCGCCAGCAGCCAAGAACTAGTGGCCTACGAGCAGTACTTC.